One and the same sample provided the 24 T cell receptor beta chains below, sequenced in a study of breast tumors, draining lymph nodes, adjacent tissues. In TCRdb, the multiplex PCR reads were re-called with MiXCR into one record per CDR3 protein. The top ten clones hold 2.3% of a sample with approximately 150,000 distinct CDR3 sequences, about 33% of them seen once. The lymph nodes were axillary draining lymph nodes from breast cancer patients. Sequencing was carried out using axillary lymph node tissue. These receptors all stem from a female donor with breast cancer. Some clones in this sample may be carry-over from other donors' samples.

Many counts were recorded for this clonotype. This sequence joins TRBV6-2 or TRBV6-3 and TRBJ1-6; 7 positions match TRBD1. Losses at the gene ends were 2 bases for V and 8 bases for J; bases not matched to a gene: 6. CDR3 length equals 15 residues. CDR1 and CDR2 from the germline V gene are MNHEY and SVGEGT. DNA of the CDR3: TGTGCCAGCAGTTACGGACAGGCCCGGGATTCACCCCTCCACTTT. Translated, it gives CASSYGQARDSPLHF.

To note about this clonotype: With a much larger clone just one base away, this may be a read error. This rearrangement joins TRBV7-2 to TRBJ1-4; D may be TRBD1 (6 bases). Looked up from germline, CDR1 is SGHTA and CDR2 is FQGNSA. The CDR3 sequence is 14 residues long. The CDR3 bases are TGTGCCAGCAGCTTTACAGGGAATAATGAAGAACTGTTTTTT. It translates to CASSFTGNNEELFF. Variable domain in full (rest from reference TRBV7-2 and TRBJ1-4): GAGVSQSPSNKVTEKGKDVELRCDPISGHTALYWYRQSLGQGLEFLIYFQGNSAPDKSGLPSDRFSAERTGGSVSTLTIQRTQQEDSAVYLCASSFTGNNEELFFGSGTQLSVL.

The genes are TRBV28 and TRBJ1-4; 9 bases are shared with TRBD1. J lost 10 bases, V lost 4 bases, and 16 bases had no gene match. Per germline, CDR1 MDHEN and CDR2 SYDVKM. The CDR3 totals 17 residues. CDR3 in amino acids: CASSSYWGDRALGKLFF. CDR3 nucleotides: TGTGCCAGCAGTTCCTATTGGGGGGACAGGGCCCTAGGAAAACTGTTTTTT. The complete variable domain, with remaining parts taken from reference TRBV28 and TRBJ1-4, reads DVKVTQSSRYLVKRTGEKVFLECVQDMDHENMFWYRQDPGLGLRLIYFSYDVKMKEKGDIPEGYSVSREKKERFSLILESASTNQTSMYLCASSSYWGDRALGKLFFGSGTQLSVL.

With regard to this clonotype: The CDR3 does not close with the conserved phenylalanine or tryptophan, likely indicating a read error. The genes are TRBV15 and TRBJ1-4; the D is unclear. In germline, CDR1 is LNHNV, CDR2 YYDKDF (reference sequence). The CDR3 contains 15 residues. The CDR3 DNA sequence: TGTGCCACCAGCAGAGCCAGACTTTCTAATGAAGAACTGTTTCTT. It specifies CATSRARLSNEELFL.

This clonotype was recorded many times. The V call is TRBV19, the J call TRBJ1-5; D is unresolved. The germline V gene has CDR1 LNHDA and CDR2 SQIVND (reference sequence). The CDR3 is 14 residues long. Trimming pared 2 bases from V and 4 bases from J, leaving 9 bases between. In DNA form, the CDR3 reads TGTGCCAGTAGTATAAGGTCAAATAATCAGCCCCAGCATTTT. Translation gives CASSIRSNNQPQHF. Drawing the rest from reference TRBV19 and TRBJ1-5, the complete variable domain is DGGITQSPKYLFRKEGQNVTLSCEQNLNHDAMYWYRQDPGQGLRLIYYSQIVNDFQKGDIAEGYSVSREKKESFPLTVTSAQKNPTAFYLCASSIRSNNQPQHFGDGTRLSIL.

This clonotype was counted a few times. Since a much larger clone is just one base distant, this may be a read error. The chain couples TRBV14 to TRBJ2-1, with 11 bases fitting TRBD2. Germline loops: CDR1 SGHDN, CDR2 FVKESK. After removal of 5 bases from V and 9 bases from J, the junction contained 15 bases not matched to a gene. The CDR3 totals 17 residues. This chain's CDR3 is CASSYAFLAGGNTEQFF. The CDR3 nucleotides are TGTGCCAGCAGCTATGCATTTCTAGCGGGGGGCAACACTGAGCAGTTCTTC.

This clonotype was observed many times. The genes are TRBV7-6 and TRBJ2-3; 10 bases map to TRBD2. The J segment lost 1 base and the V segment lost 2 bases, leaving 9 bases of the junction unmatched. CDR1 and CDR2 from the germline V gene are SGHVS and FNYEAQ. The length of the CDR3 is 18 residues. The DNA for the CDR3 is TGTGCCAGCAGCTTAAGGGTGGCTAGCGGGGGCCGCACAGATACGCAGTATTTT. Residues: CASSLRVASGGRTDTQYF.

Here the CDR3 reads CATKARSSYNEQFF. The CDR3 region has the DNA TGTGCCACTAAAGCCCGAAGCTCCTACAATGAGCAGTTCTTC. The chain is built from TRBV27 and TRBJ2-1; unclear D gene. Germline values: CDR1 MNHEY, CDR2 SMNVEV (reference sequence). The CDR3 extends over 14 amino acids. V was clipped by 10 bases and J by 0 bases, with 13 bases between them.

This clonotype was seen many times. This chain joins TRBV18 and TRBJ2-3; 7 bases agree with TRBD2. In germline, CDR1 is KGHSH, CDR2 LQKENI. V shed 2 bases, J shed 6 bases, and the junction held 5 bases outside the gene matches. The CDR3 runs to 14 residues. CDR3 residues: CASSPGIAGDTQYF. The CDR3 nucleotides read TGTGCCAGCTCACCAGGGATAGCGGGCGATACGCAGTATTTT. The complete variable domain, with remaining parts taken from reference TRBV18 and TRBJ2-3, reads NAGVMQNPRHLVRRRGQEARLRCSPMKGHSHVYWYRQLPEEGLKFMVYLQKENIIDESGMPKERFSAEFPKEGPSILRIQQVVRGDSAAYFCASSPGIAGDTQYFGPGTRLTVL.

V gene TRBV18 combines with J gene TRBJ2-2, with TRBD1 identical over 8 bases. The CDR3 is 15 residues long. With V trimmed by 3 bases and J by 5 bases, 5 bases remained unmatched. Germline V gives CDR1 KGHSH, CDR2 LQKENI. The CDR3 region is CASSPGTGKTGELFF. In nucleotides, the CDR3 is TGTGCCAGCTCACCGGGGACAGGAAAGACCGGGGAGCTGTTTTTT.

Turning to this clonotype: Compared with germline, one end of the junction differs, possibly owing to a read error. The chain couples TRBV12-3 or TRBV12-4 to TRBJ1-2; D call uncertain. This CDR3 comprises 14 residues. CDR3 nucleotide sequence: TGTGCCAGCAGTTTCGGGGAGCTTATCTATGGCCACACCTTC. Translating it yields CASSFGELIYGHTF.

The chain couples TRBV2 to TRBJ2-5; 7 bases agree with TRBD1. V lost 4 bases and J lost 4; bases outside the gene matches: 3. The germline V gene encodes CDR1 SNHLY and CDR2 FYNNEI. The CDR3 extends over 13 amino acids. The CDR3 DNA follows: TGTGCCAGCAGTGGGGCAGGGGGAGAGACCCAGTACTTC. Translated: CASSGAGGETQYF.

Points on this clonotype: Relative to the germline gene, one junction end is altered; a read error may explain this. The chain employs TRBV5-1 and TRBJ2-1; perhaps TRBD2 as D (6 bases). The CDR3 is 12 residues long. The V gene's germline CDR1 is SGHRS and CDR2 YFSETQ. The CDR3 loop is CASSLGRDEHFF. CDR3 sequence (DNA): TGCGCCAGCAGCTTAGGGCGGGATGAGCACTTCTTC.

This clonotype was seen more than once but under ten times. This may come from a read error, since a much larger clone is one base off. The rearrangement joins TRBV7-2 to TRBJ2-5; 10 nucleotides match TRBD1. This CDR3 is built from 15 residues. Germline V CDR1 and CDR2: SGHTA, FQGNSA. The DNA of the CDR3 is TGTGCCAGCAGCCCCTCCGGGACAGGGGCAGAGACCCAGCACTTC. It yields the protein CASSPSGTGAETQHF.

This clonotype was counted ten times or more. The chain's CDR3 is CASSPTQGANYGYTF. CDR3 nucleotide sequence: TGTGCCAGCTCACCAACACAGGGGGCAAACTATGGCTACACCTTC. The chain has TRBV18 and TRBJ1-2; TRBD1 matches 9 bases. The CDR3 covers 15 residues. With 2 bases clipped from V and 2 bases from J, the junction kept 3 bases outside the gene matches. CDR1 and CDR2 (germline): KGHSH, LQKENI.

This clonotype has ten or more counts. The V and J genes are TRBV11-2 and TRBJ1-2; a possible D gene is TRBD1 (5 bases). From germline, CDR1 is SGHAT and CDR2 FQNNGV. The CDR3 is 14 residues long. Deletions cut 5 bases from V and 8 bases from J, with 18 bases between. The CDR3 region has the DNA TGTGCCAGCAGCGGCCGGGGCTGGAGTAGGGGCTACACCTTC. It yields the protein CASSGRGWSRGYTF. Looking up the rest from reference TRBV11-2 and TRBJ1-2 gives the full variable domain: EAGVAQSPRYKIIEKRQSVAFWCNPISGHATLYWYQQILGQGPKLLIQFQNNGVVDDSQLPKDRFSAERLKGVDSTLKIQPAKLEDSAVYLCASSGRGWSRGYTFGSGTRLTVV.

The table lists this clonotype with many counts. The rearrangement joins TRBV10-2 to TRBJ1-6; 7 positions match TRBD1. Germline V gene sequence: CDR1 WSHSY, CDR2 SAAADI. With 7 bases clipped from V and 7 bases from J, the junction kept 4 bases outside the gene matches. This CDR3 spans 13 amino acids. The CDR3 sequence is CASTTGENSPLHF. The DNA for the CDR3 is TGCGCCAGCACTACAGGGGAGAATTCACCCCTCCACTTT.

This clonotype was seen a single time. The CDR3 protein is CARGTGGEGSNEKLFF. In DNA, the CDR3 is TGTGCCAGGGGGACAGGGGGCGAGGGGTCTAATGAAAAACTGTTTTTT. The genes are TRBV2 and TRBJ1-4; 12 nucleotides match TRBD1. Losses at the gene ends were 9 bases for V and 3 bases for J; bases not matched to a gene: 8. The CDR3 totals 16 residues. Germline loops: CDR1 SNHLY, CDR2 FYNNEI.

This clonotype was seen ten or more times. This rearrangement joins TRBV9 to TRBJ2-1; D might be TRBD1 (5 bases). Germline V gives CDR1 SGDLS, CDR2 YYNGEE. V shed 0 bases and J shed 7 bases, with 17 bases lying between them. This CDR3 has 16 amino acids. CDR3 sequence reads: CASSVDVTLSGNEQFF. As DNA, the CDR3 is TGTGCCAGCAGCGTAGATGTTACCCTTTCAGGGAATGAGCAGTTCTTC.

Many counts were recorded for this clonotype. The CDR3 spells CASSPTGVADTQYF. The CDR3 coding sequence is TGTGCCAGCTCACCAACCGGAGTCGCAGATACGCAGTATTTT. This chain uses TRBV18 with TRBJ2-3; D unclear. CDR1 and CDR2 (germline): KGHSH, LQKENI. The ends were cut back, 2 bases at V and 4 bases at J, with 10 bases in the middle. CDR3 length: 14 amino acids.

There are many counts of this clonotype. The CDR3 sequence is CASSISGGDRGYGYTF. In nucleotides, the CDR3 is TGTGCCAGTAGTATATCCGGAGGGGACAGAGGCTATGGCTACACCTTC. This rearrangement joins TRBV19 to TRBJ1-2; 7 nucleotides line up with TRBD1. The CDR3 runs 16 residues. Losses at the gene ends were 2 bases for V and 4 bases for J; bases not matched to a gene: 10. The germline V gene has CDR1 LNHDA and CDR2 SQIVND (reference sequence).

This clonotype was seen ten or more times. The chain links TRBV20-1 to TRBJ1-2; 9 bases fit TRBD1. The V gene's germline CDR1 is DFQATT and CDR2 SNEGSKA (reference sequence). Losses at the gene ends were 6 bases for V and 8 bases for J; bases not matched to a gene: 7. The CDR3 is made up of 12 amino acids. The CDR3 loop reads CSAKQGAGGYTF. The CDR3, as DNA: TGCAGTGCAAAACAGGGGGCGGGCGGCTACACCTTC.

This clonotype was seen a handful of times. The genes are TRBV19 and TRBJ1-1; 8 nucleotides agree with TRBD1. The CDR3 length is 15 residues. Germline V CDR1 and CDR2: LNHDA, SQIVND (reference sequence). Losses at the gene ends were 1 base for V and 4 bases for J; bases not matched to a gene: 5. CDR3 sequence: CASSIAGGAGTEAFF. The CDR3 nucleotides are TGTGCCAGTAGTATAGCAGGGGGCGCGGGCACTGAAGCTTTCTTT.

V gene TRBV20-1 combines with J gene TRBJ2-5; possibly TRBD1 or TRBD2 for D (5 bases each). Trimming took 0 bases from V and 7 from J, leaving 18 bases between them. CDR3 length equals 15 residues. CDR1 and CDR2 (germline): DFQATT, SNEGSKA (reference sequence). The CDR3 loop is CSARDQGERLRTQYF. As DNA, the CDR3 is TGCAGTGCTAGAGATCAAGGGGAGCGCTTACGGACCCAGTACTTC.